This TCR beta chain emerged from a study of CD4 T cells in relation to SARS-CoV-2 and coronaviruses. Overall study: TCR beta CDR3s were sequenced after 10-day antigen culture of PBMCs. Findings and caveats of the study: SARS-CoV-2-driven expansion was significantly weaker in crossreactive than monoreactive clones. No donor gave both pre-pandemic and post-infection samples.

Profiling relied on immunoSEQ multiplex PCR, and the TCRdb table lists in-frame clones only, not all of them. The data hold around 41,000 clones, with approximately 84% observed a single time. A note on this clone: Its matching antigen is unknown.

Trimming took off 6 bases at V and 6 bases at J, with 18 bases between the two ends. The CDR3 has 14 amino acids. The germline V gene encodes CDR1 SGHAT and CDR2 FQNNGV. The source is an adult with COVID-19. Sequences were obtained from naive CD4+ T cells from PBMCs, cultured in vitro. The subset was: naive CD4+ T cells isolated by negative enrichment. This chain uses TRBV11-2 with TRBJ2-7; tentatively, D is TRBD1 (5 bases). The CDR3 DNA sequence: TGTGCCAGCAGACTAAATGGACAAGCTCCCGAGCAGTACTTC. This encodes CASRLNGQAPEQYF. The whole variable domain, remainder taken from reference TRBV11-2 and TRBJ2-7, is EAGVAQSPRYKIIEKRQSVAFWCNPISGHATLYWYQQILGQGPKLLIQFQNNGVVDDSQLPKDRFSAERLKGVDSTLKIQPAKLEDSAVYLCASRLNGQAPEQYFGPGTRLTVT.